The 6 T cell receptor beta chains in this list originate from one sample, sequenced in a study of memory B cells and T cells in multiple sclerosis. This table comes from immunoSEQ multiplex PCR, and its TCRdb copy is limited to in-frame clones, with some not included. The sample holds roughly 700 clones, approximately 79% seen once. The sequencing sample was made of brain tissue. The receptors were sampled from a human donor with multiple sclerosis.

This clone was counted only a few times. The chain uses TRBV10-2 and TRBJ1-6; D perhaps matches TRBD1 (5 bases). This CDR3 region has 13 residues. Germline V gene data show CDR1 as WSHSY and CDR2 as SAAADI. V was pared by 7 bases and J by 10 bases, with 14 bases between. The chain's CDR3 is CASTWGDGSPLHF. CDR3 bases: TGCGCCAGCACCTGGGGGGACGGCTCACCCCTCCACTTT.

A remark on this clone: The junction departs from the called germline gene at one end, perhaps through a read error. The chain recombines TRBV11-2 with TRBJ2-7; TRBD1 aligns across 9 bases. The CDR3 is 14 amino acids. Per the germline V gene, CDR1 is SGHAT and CDR2 is FQNNGV. The CDR3 is CASSLEDRGYEQYF. CDR3 DNA sequence: TGTGCCAGCAGCCTAGAGGACAGGGGCTACGAGCAGTACTTC.

The chain couples TRBV6-5 to TRBJ1-2; tentative D call: TRBD1 (6 bases). This CDR3 has 14 amino acids. Trimming took off 6 bases at V and 5 bases at J, with 16 bases between the two ends. Germline CDR1 is MNHEY and CDR2 is SVGAGI. CDR3 sequence reads: CASSSGTNAYGYTF. CDR3 sequence (DNA): TGTGCCAGCAGCTCTGGGACAAACGCTTATGGCTACACCTTC.

The V and J genes are TRBV25-1 and TRBJ2-3; 11 nucleotides align to TRBD2. Trimming took 6 bases from V and 6 from J; bases not matched to a gene: 17. Germline CDR1 reads MGHDK; CDR2 reads SYGVNS. The CDR3 sequence is 18 residues long. The DNA of the CDR3 is TGTGCCAGCAGGCCCTCGTGGCTAGCGGGAGGCCCGGGGGATACGCAGTATTTT. Protein: CASRPSWLAGGPGDTQYF.

The chain uses TRBV4-2 and TRBJ1-2; no definite D call. This CDR3 region has 15 residues. V lost 4 bases and J 3 bases, leaving 15 bases between the germline ends. Germline CDR1 LGHNA, CDR2 YNFKEQ. CDR3 loop: CASSRDHRTDYGYTF. Written as DNA, the CDR3 is TGTGCCAGCAGCCGAGACCATCGCACAGACTATGGCTACACCTTC.

This chain connects TRBV2 to TRBJ2-3, with TRBD2 matching over 10 bases. The CDR3 totals 15 residues. Germline V CDR1 and CDR2: SNHLY, FYNNEI. V gave up 3 bases and J gave up 2 bases; unmatched junction bases: 2. This CDR3 is CASSEGTSVTDTQYF. The CDR3 DNA reads as TGTGCCAGCAGTGAGGGGACTAGCGTCACAGATACGCAGTATTTT. The variable domain in full, with the rest retrieved from reference TRBV2 and TRBJ2-3, is EPEVTQTPSHQVTQMGQEVILRCVPISNHLYFYWYRQILGQKVEFLVSFYNNEISEKSEIFDDQFSVERPDGSNFTLKIRSTKLEDSAMYFCASSEGTSVTDTQYFGPGTRLTVL.